The T cell receptor (beta chain) under discussion was sequenced for a study of shared clonotypes between healthy human individuals. Study conclusions and caveats: Researchers found naive subsets generally carried larger estimated richness than memory subsets.

TCRdb's copy holds only in-frame clones and misses some; the assay was immunoSEQ multiplex PCR. In the table there are about 1.9 million clones, 90% to 95% of which are singletons. With respect to this clone: As yet, its antigen is unknown.

As defined, naive CD8 cells were CD45RO-negative and positively selected for CCR7, with terminally differentiated effector memory CD45RA+ cells excluded. The receptor comes from a man aged 18 to 30 in good health. Some clones in this sample may be carry-over from other donors' samples. Sequencing was performed on naive CD8+ T cells from PBMCs.

The CDR3 region is CASSPDRGLSQPQHF. The CDR3 DNA reads TGTGCCAGCAGCCCCGACAGGGGATTATCTCAGCCCCAGCATTTT. The chain combines TRBV5-4 with TRBJ1-5; 8 nucleotides align to TRBD1. Germline V gene lookup returns CDR1 SGHNT and CDR2 YYREEE (reference sequence). V was clipped by 4 bases and J by 6 bases; unmatched bases: 9. The CDR3 is 15 residues long.